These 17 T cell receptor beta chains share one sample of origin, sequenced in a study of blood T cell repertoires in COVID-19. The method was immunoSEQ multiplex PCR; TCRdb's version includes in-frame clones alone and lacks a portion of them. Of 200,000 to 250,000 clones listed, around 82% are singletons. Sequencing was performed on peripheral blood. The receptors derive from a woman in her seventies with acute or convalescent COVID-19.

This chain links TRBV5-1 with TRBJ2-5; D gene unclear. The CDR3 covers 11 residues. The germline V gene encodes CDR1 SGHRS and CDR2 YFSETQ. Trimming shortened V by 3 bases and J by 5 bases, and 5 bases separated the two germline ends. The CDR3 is CASSSSETQYF. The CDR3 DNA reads TGCGCCAGCAGCTCGAGCGAGACCCAGTACTTC.

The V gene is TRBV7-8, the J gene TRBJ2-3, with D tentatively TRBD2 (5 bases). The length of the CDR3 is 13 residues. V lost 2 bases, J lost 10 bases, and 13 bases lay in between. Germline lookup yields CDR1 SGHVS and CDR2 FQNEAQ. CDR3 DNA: TGTGCCAGCAGCTTAACGGAGGCAGAACCGCAGTATTTT. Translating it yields CASSLTEAEPQYF.

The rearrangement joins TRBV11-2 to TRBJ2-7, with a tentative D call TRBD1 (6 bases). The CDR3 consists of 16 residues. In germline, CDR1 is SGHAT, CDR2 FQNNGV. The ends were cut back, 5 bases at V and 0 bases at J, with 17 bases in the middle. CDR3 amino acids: CASSLDGDMSSYEQYF. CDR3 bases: TGTGCCAGCAGCCTTGATGGGGACATGAGCTCCTACGAGCAGTACTTC.

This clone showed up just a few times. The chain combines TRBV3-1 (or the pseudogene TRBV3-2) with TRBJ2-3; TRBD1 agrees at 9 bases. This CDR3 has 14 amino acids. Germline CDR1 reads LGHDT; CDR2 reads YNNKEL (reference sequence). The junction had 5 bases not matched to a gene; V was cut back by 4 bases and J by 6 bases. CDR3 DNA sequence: TGTGCCAGCAGCCTGGGACAGGGAATGGATACGCAGTATTTT. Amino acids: CASSLGQGMDTQYF.

As DNA, the CDR3 is TGTGCCAGCAGTTTAGGTGGGAGGGCCCCAGATACGCAGTATTTT. Its protein product is CASSLGGRAPDTQYF. The V and J genes are TRBV27 and TRBJ2-3, with TRBD2 identical over 7 bases. This CDR3 spans 15 amino acids. J gave up 4 bases and V 2 bases, and 6 bases lay outside the gene matches. CDR1 and CDR2 (germline): MNHEY, SMNVEV (reference sequence).

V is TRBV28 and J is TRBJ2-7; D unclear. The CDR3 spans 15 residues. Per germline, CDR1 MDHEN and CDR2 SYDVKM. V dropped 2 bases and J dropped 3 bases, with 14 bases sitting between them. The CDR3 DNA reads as TGTGCCAGCAGTTTACTCCAGTCCTTTAACTACGAGCAGTACTTC. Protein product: CASSLLQSFNYEQYF. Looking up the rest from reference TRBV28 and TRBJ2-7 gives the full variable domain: DVKVTQSSRYLVKRTGEKVFLECVQDMDHENMFWYRQDPGLGLRLIYFSYDVKMKEKGDIPEGYSVSREKKERFSLILESASTNQTSMYLCASSLLQSFNYEQYFGPGTRLTVT.

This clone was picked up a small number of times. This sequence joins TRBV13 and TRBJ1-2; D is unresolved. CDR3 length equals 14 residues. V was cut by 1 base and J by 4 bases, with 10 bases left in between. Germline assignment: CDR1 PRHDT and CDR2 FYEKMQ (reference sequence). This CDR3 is CASSLVSELYGYTF. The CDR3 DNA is TGTGCCAGCAGCTTAGTTTCCGAACTCTATGGCTACACCTTC. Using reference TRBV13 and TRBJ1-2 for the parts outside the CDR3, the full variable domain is AAGVIQSPRHLIKEKRETATLKCYPIPRHDTVYWYQQGPGQDPQFLISFYEKMQSDKGSIPDRFSAQQFSDYHSELNMSSLELGDSALYFCASSLVSELYGYTFGSGTRLTVV.

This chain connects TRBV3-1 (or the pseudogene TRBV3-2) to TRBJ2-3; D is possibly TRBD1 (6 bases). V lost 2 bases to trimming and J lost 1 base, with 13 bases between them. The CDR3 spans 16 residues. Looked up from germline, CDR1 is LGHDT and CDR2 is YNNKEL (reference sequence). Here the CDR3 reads CASSQYRELGTDTQYF. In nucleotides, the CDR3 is TGTGCCAGCAGCCAATACAGGGAACTAGGCACAGATACGCAGTATTTT.

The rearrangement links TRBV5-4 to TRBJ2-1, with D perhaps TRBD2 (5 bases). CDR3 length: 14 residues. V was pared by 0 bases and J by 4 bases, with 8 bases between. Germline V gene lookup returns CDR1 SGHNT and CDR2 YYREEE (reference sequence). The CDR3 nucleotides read TGTGCCAGCAGCTTGGAACTAGAATACAATGAGCAGTTCTTC. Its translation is CASSLELEYNEQFF.

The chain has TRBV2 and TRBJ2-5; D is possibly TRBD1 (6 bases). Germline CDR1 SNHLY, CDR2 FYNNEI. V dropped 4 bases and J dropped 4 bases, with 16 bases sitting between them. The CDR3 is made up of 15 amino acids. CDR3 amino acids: CASSVSGASGETQYF. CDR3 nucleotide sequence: TGTGCCAGCAGTGTTTCAGGGGCCTCGGGAGAGACCCAGTACTTC.

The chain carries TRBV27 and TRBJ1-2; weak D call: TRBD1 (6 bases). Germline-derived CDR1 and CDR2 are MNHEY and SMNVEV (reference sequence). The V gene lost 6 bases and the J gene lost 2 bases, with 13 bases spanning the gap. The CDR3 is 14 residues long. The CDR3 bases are TGTGCCAGCAGCAACGGCGGACAGAACTATGGCTACACCTTC. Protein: CASSNGGQNYGYTF.

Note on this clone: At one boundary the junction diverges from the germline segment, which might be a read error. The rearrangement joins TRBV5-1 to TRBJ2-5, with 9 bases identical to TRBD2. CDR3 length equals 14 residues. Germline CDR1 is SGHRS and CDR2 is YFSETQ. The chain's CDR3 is CARSFGGGGETQYF. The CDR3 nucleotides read TGCGCCCGCAGCTTTGGCGGGGGGGGAGAGACCCAGTACTTC.

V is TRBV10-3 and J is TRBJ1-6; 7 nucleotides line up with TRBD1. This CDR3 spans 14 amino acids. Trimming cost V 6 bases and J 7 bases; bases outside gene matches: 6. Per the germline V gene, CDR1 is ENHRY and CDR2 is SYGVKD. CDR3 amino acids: CAIRPGGNNSPLHF. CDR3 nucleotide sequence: TGTGCCATCAGGCCAGGGGGAAACAATTCACCCCTCCACTTT.

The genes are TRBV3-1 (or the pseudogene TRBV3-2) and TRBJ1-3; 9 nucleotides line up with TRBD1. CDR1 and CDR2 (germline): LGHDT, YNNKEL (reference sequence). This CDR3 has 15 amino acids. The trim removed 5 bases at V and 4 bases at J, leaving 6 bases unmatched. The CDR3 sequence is CASSYSGTGGNTIYF. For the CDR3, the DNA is TGTGCCAGCAGCTACTCCGGGACAGGGGGAAACACCATATATTTT.

CDR3 amino acids: CASRTSGRAGLFF. In DNA, the CDR3 is TGTGCCAGCAGGACTAGCGGGAGGGCGGGCCTGTTCTTC. The chain employs TRBV27 and TRBJ2-1; 14 bases fit TRBD2. Germline lookup yields CDR1 MNHEY and CDR2 SMNVEV (reference sequence). V gave up 6 bases and J gave up 15 bases; unmatched junction bases: 7. This CDR3 comprises 13 residues.

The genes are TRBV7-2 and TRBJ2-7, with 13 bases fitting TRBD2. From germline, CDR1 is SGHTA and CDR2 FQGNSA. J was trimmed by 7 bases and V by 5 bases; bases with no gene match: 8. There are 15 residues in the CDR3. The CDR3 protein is CASSLWTSGRDEQYF. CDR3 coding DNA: TGTGCCAGCAGCCTCTGGACTAGCGGGAGAGATGAGCAGTACTTC.

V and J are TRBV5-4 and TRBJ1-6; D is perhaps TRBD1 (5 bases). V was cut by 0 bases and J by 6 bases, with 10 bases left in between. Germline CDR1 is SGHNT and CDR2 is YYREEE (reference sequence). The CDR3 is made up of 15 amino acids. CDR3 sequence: CASSLVPGSNSPLHF. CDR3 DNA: TGTGCCAGCAGCTTGGTTCCAGGGTCTAATTCACCCCTCCACTTT. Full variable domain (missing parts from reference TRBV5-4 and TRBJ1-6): ETGVTQSPTHLIKTRGQQVTLRCSSQSGHNTVSWYQQALGQGPQFIFQYYREEENGRGNFPPRFSGLQFPNYSSELNVNALELDDSALYLCASSLVPGSNSPLHFGNGTRLTVT.